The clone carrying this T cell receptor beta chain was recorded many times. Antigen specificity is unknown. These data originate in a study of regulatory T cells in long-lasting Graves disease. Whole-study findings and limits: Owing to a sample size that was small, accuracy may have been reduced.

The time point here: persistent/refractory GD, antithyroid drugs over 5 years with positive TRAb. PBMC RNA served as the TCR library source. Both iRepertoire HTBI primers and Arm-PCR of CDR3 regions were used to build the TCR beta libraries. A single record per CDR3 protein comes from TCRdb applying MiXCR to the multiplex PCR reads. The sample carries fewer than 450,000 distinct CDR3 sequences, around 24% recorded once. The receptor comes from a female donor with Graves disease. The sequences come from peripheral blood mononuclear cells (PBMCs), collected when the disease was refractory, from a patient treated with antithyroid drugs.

CDR3 in DNA: TGTGCCAGCAGTCCCCATGGGGCGGGGATGAACACTGAAGCTTTCTTT. Translation: CASSPHGAGMNTEAFF. The chain couples TRBV28 to TRBJ1-1, with D perhaps matching TRBD1 (5 bases). Germline CDR1 and CDR2: MDHEN and SYDVKM. The CDR3 runs 16 residues. Trimming took 5 bases from V and 0 from J, leaving 16 bases between them. Combining the CDR3 with reference TRBV28 and TRBJ1-1 gives the whole variable domain DVKVTQSSRYLVKRTGEKVFLECVQDMDHENMFWYRQDPGLGLRLIYFSYDVKMKEKGDIPEGYSVSREKKERFSLILESASTNQTSMYLCASSPHGAGMNTEAFFGQGTRLTVV.